The 31 T cell receptor beta chains listed next were all sequenced from one sample in a study of graft-versus-host responses after intestinal transplantation (dated by TCRdb to the early 2020s). Library prep was done by the immunoSEQ multiplex PCR assay. TCRdb holds this immuneACCESS table with in-frame rearrangements only. Some clones are missing; in checked studies, unresolved V genes explain under half, and the rest has no known cause. This sample gives 21,000 or so clones in total; about 57% of them show up just once. The ten largest clonotypes hold approximately 1% of the sample. This sample's time point label indicates: cells obtained before transplantation from donor or recipient. The starting material was alloreactive CD4+ T cells from a mixed lymphocyte reaction culture, obtained before intestinal transplant. Read against the paper, the sample's cell subset or site label means: CFSE-low proliferating T cells sorted from roughly six-day pre-transplant mixed lymphocyte reaction (GvH or HvG direction). These receptors all stem from a human patient who received an intestinal transplant.

This clone appeared a few times. The chain combines TRBV19 with TRBJ1-1, with 7 bases lining up with TRBD1. The germline CDR1 and CDR2 sequences are LNHDA and SQIVND (reference sequence). Trimming removed 5 bases from V and 7 bases from J; junction bases left unmatched: 10. The CDR3 is 14 amino acids. For the CDR3, the DNA is TGTGCCAGTAGTCCCCGACCCCGACAGGGTGAAGCTTTCTTT. This codes for CASSPRPRQGEAFF.

This sequence joins TRBV19 and TRBJ2-3; 8 nucleotides align to TRBD1. CDR1 LNHDA and CDR2 SQIVND come from the germline V gene (reference sequence). The CDR3 loop spans 15 amino acids. The trim removed 4 bases at V and 4 bases at J, leaving 7 bases unmatched. The CDR3 region is CASSTSGGFADTQYF. The CDR3 nucleotides read TGTGCCAGTAGTACGTCAGGGGGCTTCGCAGATACGCAGTATTTT.

This chain uses TRBV4-3 with TRBJ2-6, with a weak D call TRBD1 (6 bases). V was trimmed by 0 bases and J by 0 bases, leaving 15 bases between them. The CDR3 length is 19 residues. Germline V gene lookup returns CDR1 LGHNA and CDR2 YSLEER. The CDR3 reads CASSQDFHRVFSGANVLTF. As DNA, the CDR3 is TGCGCCAGCAGCCAAGATTTCCACAGGGTCTTCTCTGGGGCCAACGTCCTGACTTTC.

The genes are TRBV5-1 and TRBJ2-7; TRBD1 is a possible D gene (5 bases). The CDR3 is 14 amino acids. Per germline, CDR1 SGHRS and CDR2 YFSETQ. V shed 4 bases and J shed 2 bases, with 13 bases lying between them. In nucleotides, the CDR3 is TGCGCCAGCAGCCCCCGACAGATTCCCTACGAGCAGTACTTC. It translates to CASSPRQIPYEQYF.

In this sample, this clone turned up a few times. The J gene is TRBJ2-2, the V gene TRBV18; D perhaps matches TRBD2 (6 bases). V was pared by 4 bases and J by 6 bases, with 12 bases between. Per the germline V gene, CDR1 is KGHSH and CDR2 is LQKENI. This CDR3 is 14 amino acids long. The CDR3 sequence: CASSRRERPGELFF. CDR3 coding DNA: TGTGCCAGCTCACGGAGGGAGAGGCCCGGGGAGCTGTTTTTT.

The V and J genes are TRBV4-1 and TRBJ2-7, with a possible D match to TRBD2 (5 bases). Germline-derived CDR1 and CDR2 are MGHRA and YSYEKL. V was clipped by 4 bases and J by 3 bases, with 22 bases between them. CDR3 length: 17 residues. This CDR3 is CASSPAPDRTGIYEQYF. DNA for the CDR3: TGCGCCAGCAGCCCAGCCCCGGACCGGACGGGAATCTACGAGCAGTACTTC.

The rearrangement uses TRBV7-2 and TRBJ1-1; TRBD1 agrees at 9 bases. From germline, CDR1 is SGHTA and CDR2 FQGNSA. With V trimmed by 0 bases and J by 3 bases, 2 bases remained unmatched. This CDR3 is 15 amino acids long. CDR3 sequence (DNA): TGTGCCAGCAGCTTAGCGTGGACAGGGGACACTGAAGCTTTCTTT. Its protein product is CASSLAWTGDTEAFF.

The chain employs TRBV5-1 and TRBJ1-2, with a weak D call TRBD1 (5 bases). Trimming left V 4 bases short and J 2 bases short, with 9 bases between. Germline CDR1 reads SGHRS; CDR2 reads YFSETQ. This CDR3 comprises 13 residues. The CDR3 spells CASSTDTNYGYTF. In nucleotides, the CDR3 is TGCGCCAGCAGCACGGACACAAACTATGGCTACACCTTC. The full variable domain, its missing parts supplied by reference TRBV5-1 and TRBJ1-2, is KAGVTQTPRYLIKTRGQQVTLSCSPISGHRSVSWYQQTPGQGLQFLFEYFSETQRNKGNFPGRFSGRQFSNSRSEMNVSTLELGDSALYLCASSTDTNYGYTFGSGTRLTVV.

CDR3 sequence (DNA): TGTGCCAGCAGCTTCCGCCCAGGGCGAGTAAATGAGCAGTTCTTC. As protein: CASSFRPGRVNEQFF. The rearrangement uses TRBV11-2 and TRBJ2-1, with a possible D match to TRBD1 (5 bases). With 3 bases removed from V and 7 bases from J, the gap between germline ends came to 16 bases. The CDR3 has 15 amino acids. Germline loops: CDR1 SGHAT, CDR2 FQNNGV.

The chain couples TRBV4-2 to TRBJ2-3, with 9 bases matching TRBD2. V shed 4 bases, J shed 5 bases, and the junction held 4 bases outside the gene matches. Looked up from germline, CDR1 is LGHNA and CDR2 is YNFKEQ. The CDR3 covers 14 residues. The CDR3 DNA follows: TGTGCCAGCAGCCGTGGACTAGCGAGAGATACGCAGTATTTT. Translation: CASSRGLARDTQYF.

The chain has TRBV2 and TRBJ2-5; TRBD2 matches at 8 bases. In germline, CDR1 is SNHLY, CDR2 FYNNEI. V trimming: 1 base; J trimming: 1 base; junction bases outside the gene matches: 2. This CDR3 has 15 residues. CDR3 loop: CASSEGLAPQETQYF. The CDR3 DNA is TGTGCCAGCAGTGAAGGACTAGCGCCCCAAGAGACCCAGTACTTC.

The chain uses TRBV19 and TRBJ1-6, with 8 bases identical to TRBD1. Germline CDR1 is LNHDA and CDR2 is SQIVND (reference sequence). The CDR3 extends over 15 amino acids. The trim removed 5 bases at V and 9 bases at J, leaving 9 bases unmatched. CDR3 coding DNA: TGTGCCAGTAGTGATAAGACAGGGGCCGGTTCACCCCTCCACTTT. Translation gives CASSDKTGAGSPLHF.

In this sample, this clone turned up a few times. V gene TRBV7-9 combines with J gene TRBJ1-2; D not certain. Germline CDR1 reads SEHNR; CDR2 reads FQNEAQ (reference sequence). This CDR3 is 13 amino acids long. V dropped 2 bases and J dropped 0 bases, with 4 bases sitting between them. CDR3 coding DNA: TGTGCCAGCAGCTTACGGGCTAACTATGGCTACACCTTC. Protein sequence: CASSLRANYGYTF.

The rearrangement uses TRBV19 and TRBJ2-3; 11 bases agree with TRBD2. The V segment lost 3 bases and the J segment 5 bases; nucleotides outside the gene matches: 13. CDR1 is LNHDA and CDR2 is SQIVND in the germline V gene (reference sequence). The CDR3 has 18 residues. The CDR3 DNA reads as TGTGCCAGTAGTATTGCCCCTGGTAGCGGGGGGGCGGGAGATACGCAGTATTTT. Encoded protein: CASSIAPGSGGAGDTQYF. Looking up the rest from reference TRBV19 and TRBJ2-3 gives the full variable domain: DGGITQSPKYLFRKEGQNVTLSCEQNLNHDAMYWYRQDPGQGLRLIYYSQIVNDFQKGDIAEGYSVSREKKESFPLTVTSAQKNPTAFYLCASSIAPGSGGAGDTQYFGPGTRLTVL.

The chain recombines TRBV29-1 with TRBJ1-1; tentative D call: TRBD1 (5 bases). Germline-derived CDR1 and CDR2 are SQVTM and ANQGSEA. V was pared by 4 bases and J by 4 bases, with 13 bases between. The CDR3 covers 13 residues. CDR3 bases: TGCAGCGTTGCATCGGTAAGGGGCACTGAAGCTTTCTTT. Translated, it gives CSVASVRGTEAFF.

In its sample, this clone is medium-sized. This chain joins TRBV2 and TRBJ1-6; D is perhaps TRBD1 (5 bases). V was cut by 5 bases and J by 9 bases, with 11 bases left in between. The germline CDR1 and CDR2 sequences are SNHLY and FYNNEI. CDR3 length equals 13 residues. In DNA, the CDR3 is TGTGCCAGCAGTAGGGACTGGCTTTCACCCCTCCACTTT. Residues: CASSRDWLSPLHF.

The V gene is TRBV28, the J gene TRBJ1-4; 7 bases fit TRBD1. The germline gives CDR1 MDHEN, CDR2 SYDVKM. This CDR3 is built from 15 residues. V lost 3 bases and J lost 6; bases outside the gene matches: 7. The DNA of the CDR3 is TGTGCCAGCAGTTTCCTCGACAGGGCCTATGAAAAACTGTTTTTT. Protein: CASSFLDRAYEKLFF.

The V call is TRBV5-6, the J call TRBJ1-1; the D is unclear. The CDR3 consists of 14 residues. Looked up from germline, CDR1 is SGHDT and CDR2 is YYEEEE. V shed 1 base and J shed 5 bases, with 12 bases lying between them. The CDR3 nucleotides read TGTGCCAGCAGCTTGAGGAGGATTGGGACTGAAGCTTTCTTT. Translated, it gives CASSLRRIGTEAFF.

This clone was observed a few times. The V call is TRBV28, the J call TRBJ1-2; D not resolved. V was cut by 6 bases and J by 1 base, with 18 bases left in between. The CDR3 sequence is 16 residues long. Germline-derived CDR1 and CDR2 are MDHEN and SYDVKM. Written as DNA, the CDR3 is TGTGCCAGCAGAGCTGGAGGGTATTGGGGTAACTATGGCTACACCTTC. Translated: CASRAGGYWGNYGYTF.

The sample holds a few counts of this clone. This chain uses TRBV6-5 with TRBJ2-7; maybe TRBD2 (6 bases). Germline values: CDR1 MNHEY, CDR2 SVGAGI. V lost 0 bases and J 3 bases, leaving 15 bases between the germline ends. The CDR3 covers 16 residues. The chain's CDR3 is CASSYSLGGRDYEQYF. For the CDR3, the DNA is TGTGCCAGCAGTTACTCCCTCGGGGGTAGGGACTACGAGCAGTACTTC.

The rearrangement uses TRBV18 and TRBJ1-5, with D unresolved. This CDR3 contains 14 residues. From germline, CDR1 is KGHSH and CDR2 LQKENI. Trimming removed 4 bases at V and 3 bases at J, with 10 bases between. This CDR3 reads CASSLTGFNQPQHF. In DNA form, the CDR3 reads TGTGCCAGCTCACTCACGGGGTTCAATCAGCCCCAGCATTTT.

V gene TRBV7-2 combines with J gene TRBJ2-7; 10 bases are a match to TRBD2. The CDR3 has 14 residues. Germline loops: CDR1 SGHTA, CDR2 FQGNSA. J gave up 3 bases and V 11 bases, and 10 bases lay outside the gene matches. CDR3 sequence: CAGSSSGSYYEQYF. The DNA of the CDR3 is TGTGCCGGTTCTTCTAGCGGGAGTTACTACGAGCAGTACTTC.

The J gene is TRBJ2-5, the V gene TRBV5-1, with TRBD1 matching 8 bases. From germline, CDR1 is SGHRS and CDR2 YFSETQ. CDR3 size: 14 residues. Trimming removed 4 bases from V and 0 bases from J; junction bases left unmatched: 2. CDR3 sequence (DNA): TGCGCCAGCAGCAAGGGACAGGACCAAGAGACCCAGTACTTC. Protein product: CASSKGQDQETQYF.

This clone was seen only a few times. The chain employs TRBV6-1 and TRBJ1-5, with 7 bases fitting TRBD1. The CDR3 totals 14 residues. The J segment lost 2 bases and the V segment lost 8 bases, leaving 6 bases of the junction unmatched. Germline CDR1 and CDR2: MNHNS and SASEGT. The CDR3 DNA follows: TGTGCCAGCCTTCTCACAGGGGGCAATCAGCCCCAGCATTTT. Protein sequence: CASLLTGGNQPQHF.

This clone was picked up one time. This rearrangement joins TRBV30 to TRBJ2-3; TRBD1 aligns across 9 bases. This CDR3 is built from 13 residues. Germline CDR1 reads GTSNPN; CDR2 reads SVGIG (reference sequence). J was trimmed by 5 bases and V by 7 bases; bases with no gene match: 7. The CDR3: CASSGQGGDTQYF. CDR3 coding DNA: TGTGCCTCGTCGGGACAGGGAGGAGATACGCAGTATTTT.

This rearrangement joins TRBV15 to TRBJ1-1, with a tentative D call TRBD1 (6 bases). Trimming removed 5 bases from V and 4 bases from J, with 11 bases in between. The CDR3 runs 13 residues. Germline assignment: CDR1 LNHNV and CDR2 YYDKDF (reference sequence). CDR3 bases: TGTGCCACCAGCCTTATAGGGGGCACTGAAGCTTTCTTT. The encoded protein is CATSLIGGTEAFF.

The V call is TRBV30, the J call TRBJ1-2; D ambiguous. There are 12 residues in the CDR3. Germline CDR1 is GTSNPN and CDR2 is SVGIG (reference sequence). V lost 5 bases to trimming and J lost 5 bases, with 12 bases between them. The CDR3, as DNA: TGTGCCTGGTCCCCTCGAGGGTATGGCTACACCTTC. Protein sequence: CAWSPRGYGYTF.

This clone was detected a few times. The chain recombines TRBV6-1 with TRBJ1-2; TRBD1 matches at 7 bases. The junction had 12 bases not matched to a gene; V was cut back by 7 bases and J by 4 bases. CDR1 and CDR2 from the germline V gene are MNHNS and SASEGT. The CDR3 has 15 residues. CDR3 coding DNA: TGTGCCAGCATAAAAAGACAGGGTTTGAGCTATGGCTACACCTTC. Amino acids: CASIKRQGLSYGYTF.

CDR3 in amino acids: CASSLLTHSIEAFF. CDR3 bases: TGTGCCAGCAGTTTATTGACACACAGTATTGAAGCTTTCTTT. The genes are TRBV28 and TRBJ1-1, with D unclear. This CDR3 is built from 14 residues. Per the germline V gene, CDR1 is MDHEN and CDR2 is SYDVKM. The V end was cut by 1 base, the J end by 7 bases, with 13 bases between.

The chain recombines TRBV6-5 with TRBJ2-4, with 7 nucleotides matching TRBD2. CDR1 is MNHEY and CDR2 is SVGAGI in the germline V gene. This CDR3 is built from 15 residues. The V and J ends lost 6 bases and 2 bases, in that order; junction bases with no gene match: 7. The CDR3 nucleotides are TGTGCCAGCAGACCCACTAGCGTGTCCAAAAACATTCAGTACTTC. This encodes CASRPTSVSKNIQYF.

The chain employs TRBV7-8 and TRBJ2-1; 14 bases agree with TRBD2. The germline CDR1 and CDR2 sequences are SGHVS and FQNEAQ. The CDR3 consists of 18 residues. The trim removed 4 bases at V and 4 bases at J, leaving 9 bases unmatched. The DNA of the CDR3 is TGTGCCAGCAGCTCCTCAATCAGACTAGCGGGAGGGTACAATGAGCAGTTCTTC. Its protein product is CASSSSIRLAGGYNEQFF. Full variable domain (remainder filled in from reference TRBV7-8 and TRBJ2-1): GAGVSQSPRYKVAKRGQDVALRCDPISGHVSLFWYQQALGQGPEFLTYFQNEAQLDKSGLPSDRFFAERPEGSVSTLKIQRTQQEDSAVYLCASSSSIRLAGGYNEQFFGPGTRLTVL.